This entry lists 13 T cell receptor beta chains sequenced from one sample in a study of T cell changes during pregnancy in multiple sclerosis. The data were produced by immunoSEQ multiplex PCR, yet TCRdb's version contains in-frame clones alone and is incomplete. The sample consists of around 50,000 clones, 93% of them appearing once. The sample in question was CD8+ T cells from peripheral blood mononuclear cells, obtained in the second trimester of pregnancy. The receptors were sampled from a female donor with multiple sclerosis, enrolled in a pregnancy study.

The CDR3 here is CASSLEKGDRGLPNTGELFF. CDR3 DNA: TGTGCCAGCAGCTTAGAGAAAGGGGACAGGGGCCTTCCGAACACCGGGGAGCTGTTTTTT. The chain couples TRBV11-2 to TRBJ2-2, with 10 bases fitting TRBD1. Germline V gene data show CDR1 as SGHAT and CDR2 as FQNNGV. The CDR3 runs 20 residues. V lost 0 bases to trimming and J lost 0 bases; unmatched junction nucleotides: 10.

This chain joins TRBV7-2 and TRBJ2-3; 14 bases agree with TRBD2. The CDR3 loop spans 15 amino acids. CDR1 is SGHTA and CDR2 is FQGNSA in the germline V gene. The V gene end was trimmed by 1 base and the J gene end by 6 bases; junction bases not matched to a gene: 0. The CDR3 region is CASSLGLAGGDTQYF. The CDR3 DNA reads as TGTGCCAGCAGCTTAGGACTAGCGGGGGGGGATACGCAGTATTTT.

The chain joins TRBV19 to TRBJ2-7; TRBD2 is a possible D gene (5 bases). Between the trimmed V and J ends, which lost 5 bases and 3 bases, there was a span of 11 bases. CDR3 length: 13 residues. The germline gives CDR1 LNHDA, CDR2 SQIVND (reference sequence). This CDR3 is CASSGTGYYEQYF. CDR3 bases: TGTGCCAGTAGTGGAACGGGATACTACGAGCAGTACTTC.

This clone was counted once. This chain links TRBV4-1 with TRBJ1-5, with D tentatively TRBD1 (6 bases). Trimming cost V 4 bases and J 7 bases, with 11 bases left between them. The CDR3 spans 13 residues. Germline CDR1 is MGHRA and CDR2 is YSYEKL. The CDR3 is CASSPTTGQPQHF. CDR3 DNA: TGCGCCAGCAGCCCCACGACAGGACAGCCCCAGCATTTT.

This chain connects TRBV21-1 to TRBJ2-7; TRBD2, as called in the table, went unchecked against the DNA. TRBV21-1 is labeled a pseudogene. There are 16 residues in the CDR3. This CDR3 is CASTPGNAINDYEQYF. The CDR3 nucleotides read TGTGCCAGCACTCCGGGGAACGCTATCAACGACTACGAGCAGTACTTC.

This clone was seen just once. This chain connects TRBV28 to TRBJ1-4, with unresolved D. CDR1 MDHEN and CDR2 SYDVKM come from the germline V gene. The ends were cut back, 2 bases at V and 7 bases at J, with 5 bases in the middle. The CDR3 contains 12 residues. The CDR3 region is CASSLLFEKLFF. DNA for the CDR3: TGTGCCAGCAGTTTACTTTTTGAAAAACTGTTTTTT.

This chain connects TRBV7-2 to TRBJ1-2; perhaps TRBD1 as D (6 bases). Germline CDR1 and CDR2: SGHTA and FQGNSA. This CDR3 has 14 residues. Between the trimmed V and J ends, which lost 8 bases and 6 bases, there was a span of 19 bases. CDR3 region: CASRGRGARHGYTF. CDR3 nucleotide sequence: TGTGCCAGCCGGGGTCGGGGGGCTAGACATGGCTACACCTTC.

V usage is TRBV4-1 and J usage is TRBJ2-7; D perhaps matches TRBD2 (6 bases). Germline V CDR1 and CDR2: MGHRA, YSYEKL. The CDR3 consists of 15 residues. With 4 bases removed from V and 2 bases from J, the gap between germline ends came to 15 bases. This CDR3 reads CASSLNSAGTYEQYF. DNA for the CDR3: TGCGCCAGCAGCCTTAACTCGGCGGGAACCTACGAGCAGTACTTC.

The chain couples TRBV7-3 to TRBJ2-2; 10 nucleotides agree with TRBD2. With 2 bases clipped from V and 0 bases from J, the junction kept 15 bases outside the gene matches. The germline V gene has CDR1 SGHTA and CDR2 FQGTGA. This CDR3 has 21 amino acids. This CDR3 reads CASSLPPTGSGGNANTGELFF. The CDR3 region has the DNA TGTGCCAGCAGCTTACCCCCGACGGGTAGCGGGGGGAACGCGAACACCGGGGAGCTGTTTTTT.

The V and J genes are TRBV18 and TRBJ2-1; 10 bases align to TRBD1. CDR3 length: 16 amino acids. Trimming at V came to 3 bases and at J to 6 bases, leaving 8 bases not matched to a gene. CDR1 is KGHSH, CDR2 LQKENI, per germline. The CDR3 bases are TGTGCCAGCTCACCGGTCGCGAGGACAGGGGGCAATGAGCAGTTCTTC. Protein sequence: CASSPVARTGGNEQFF.

The chain combines TRBV11-2 with TRBJ2-1; 8 positions agree with TRBD2. This CDR3 comprises 16 residues. Germline CDR1 SGHAT, CDR2 FQNNGV. V was pared by 5 bases and J by 0 bases, with 6 bases of the junction left unmatched. The CDR3 DNA follows: TGTGCCAGCAGCCCAGGGCTAGCGGGCTCCTACAATGAGCAGTTCTTC. It is translated as CASSPGLAGSYNEQFF.

The J gene is TRBJ2-1, the V gene TRBV7-9; TRBD1 agrees at 8 bases. Germline V gene data show CDR1 as SEHNR and CDR2 as FQNEAQ (reference sequence). This CDR3 is 15 amino acids long. V was clipped by 4 bases and J by 7 bases; unmatched bases: 9. Here the CDR3 DNA reads TGTGCCAGCAGCTCCCCGTTGGACAGGGCGAATGAGCAGTTCTTC. Encoded protein: CASSSPLDRANEQFF.

The J gene is TRBJ2-1, the V gene TRBV2; 8 nucleotides line up with TRBD2. Losses at the gene ends were 5 bases for V and 5 bases for J; bases not matched to a gene: 2. The CDR3 is 13 amino acids. Germline-derived CDR1 and CDR2 are SNHLY and FYNNEI. The CDR3 loop reads CASSSGGDNEQFF. CDR3 in DNA: TGTGCCAGCAGTTCCGGGGGGGACAATGAGCAGTTCTTC.